The 10 T cell receptor beta chains reported below all come from one sample, sequenced in a study of blood T cell repertoires in COVID-19. Clones were sequenced by immunoSEQ multiplex PCR, and TCRdb holds only the in-frame ones, with some missing. Of 540,000 or so clones in the sample, about 89% are singletons; the top ten hold under 8.5%. Sequenced sample: peripheral blood. Receptors originate from a woman between 50 and 59 years old with COVID-19, enrolled during active disease.

The V gene is TRBV7-3, the J gene TRBJ2-2, with a weak D call TRBD1 (5 bases). There are 15 residues in the CDR3. V dropped 2 bases and J dropped 7 bases, with 14 bases sitting between them. CDR1 is SGHTA, CDR2 FQGTGA, per germline. As DNA, the CDR3 is TGTGCCAGCAGCTTATCCCCGCAGGGAATCGGGGAGCTGTTTTTT. It translates to CASSLSPQGIGELFF.

The CDR3 loop is CASSLFSNQPQHF. CDR3 DNA sequence: TGTGCCAGCAGTTTATTCTCGAATCAGCCCCAGCATTTT. The rearrangement uses TRBV28 and TRBJ1-5; D is uncertain. V lost 1 base and J lost 4, with 5 bases in between. From germline, CDR1 is MDHEN and CDR2 SYDVKM. This CDR3 has 13 amino acids.

This clone is a singleton in its sample. V and J are TRBV11-2 and TRBJ2-3, with 8 bases identical to TRBD2. CDR1 is SGHAT and CDR2 is FQNNGV in the germline V gene. V shed 5 bases and J 6 bases; nucleotides not matched to a gene: 10. The CDR3 consists of 15 residues. The CDR3: CASSLTSGRSDTQYF. CDR3 coding DNA: TGTGCCAGCAGCCTAACTAGCGGAAGATCGGATACGCAGTATTTT.

The J gene is TRBJ1-3, the V gene TRBV29-1; D is perhaps TRBD1 (6 bases). V was pared by 6 bases and J by 6 bases, with 18 bases between. Germline V lookup: CDR1 SQVTM, CDR2 ANQGSEA. The CDR3 sequence is 14 residues long. The CDR3 reads CSVGQKSSLNTIYF. The CDR3 DNA is TGCAGCGTAGGACAGAAGAGTAGCTTAAACACCATATATTTT.

This clone was counted a few times. The chain is built from TRBV14 and TRBJ2-2; D is unresolved. Deletions cut 3 bases from V and 0 bases from J, with 11 bases between. CDR3 length: 16 amino acids. In germline, CDR1 is SGHDN, CDR2 FVKESK. The CDR3, as DNA: TGTGCCAGCAGCCATGTGTTGGGCGCGAACACCGGGGAGCTGTTTTTT. This translates into CASSHVLGANTGELFF.

The J gene is TRBJ2-2, the V gene TRBV7-8, with D perhaps matching TRBD2 (5 bases). The germline CDR1 and CDR2 sequences are SGHVS and FQNEAQ. The CDR3 consists of 17 residues. V was shortened by 4 bases and J by 5 bases, with 20 bases between the two germline ends. The CDR3 loop reads CASSWTRGILGTGELFF. The CDR3, as DNA: TGTGCCAGCAGCTGGACTCGGGGAATTTTGGGGACCGGGGAGCTGTTTTTT. The full variable domain, in which reference TRBV7-8 and TRBJ2-2 provide the parts outside the CDR3, is GAGVSQSPRYKVAKRGQDVALRCDPISGHVSLFWYQQALGQGPEFLTYFQNEAQLDKSGLPSDRFFAERPEGSVSTLKIQRTQQEDSAVYLCASSWTRGILGTGELFFGEGSRLTVL.

This clone was detected only once. The chain carries TRBV6-5 and TRBJ1-3; D remains unclear. CDR1 is MNHEY, CDR2 SVGAGI, per germline. This CDR3 spans 11 amino acids. V was shortened by 11 bases and J by 4 bases, with 9 bases between the two germline ends. The CDR3 region is CASTLGNTIYF. The CDR3 region has the DNA TGTGCCTCTACCCTGGGAAACACCATATATTTT.

V gene TRBV30 combines with J gene TRBJ1-2, with 7 bases identical to TRBD1. There are 10 residues in the CDR3. The J segment lost 7 bases and the V segment lost 6 bases, leaving 2 bases of the junction unmatched. The germline V gene encodes CDR1 GTSNPN and CDR2 SVGIG (reference sequence). The CDR3 nucleotides are TGTGCCTGCCACAGGGGTGGCTACACCTTC. Translating gives CACHRGGYTF.

This chain joins TRBV4-1 and TRBJ2-1; 9 nucleotides match TRBD2. Unmatched junction bases numbered 13, after V lost 9 bases and J lost 4 bases. In germline, CDR1 is MGHRA, CDR2 YSYEKL. This CDR3 is 16 amino acids long. CDR3 residues: CARGSPSGLAYNEQFF. CDR3 DNA sequence: TGCGCCAGGGGGTCACCCTCGGGACTAGCTTACAATGAGCAGTTCTTC.

V and J are TRBV10-3 and TRBJ1-1, with D perhaps TRBD1 (5 bases). The CDR3 extends over 13 amino acids. Germline CDR1 reads ENHRY; CDR2 reads SYGVKD. Between the trimmed V and J ends, which lost 3 bases and 4 bases, there was a span of 9 bases. The CDR3 here is CAISDRAGTEAFF. The CDR3 region has the DNA TGTGCCATCAGTGACAGGGCCGGCACTGAAGCTTTCTTT.